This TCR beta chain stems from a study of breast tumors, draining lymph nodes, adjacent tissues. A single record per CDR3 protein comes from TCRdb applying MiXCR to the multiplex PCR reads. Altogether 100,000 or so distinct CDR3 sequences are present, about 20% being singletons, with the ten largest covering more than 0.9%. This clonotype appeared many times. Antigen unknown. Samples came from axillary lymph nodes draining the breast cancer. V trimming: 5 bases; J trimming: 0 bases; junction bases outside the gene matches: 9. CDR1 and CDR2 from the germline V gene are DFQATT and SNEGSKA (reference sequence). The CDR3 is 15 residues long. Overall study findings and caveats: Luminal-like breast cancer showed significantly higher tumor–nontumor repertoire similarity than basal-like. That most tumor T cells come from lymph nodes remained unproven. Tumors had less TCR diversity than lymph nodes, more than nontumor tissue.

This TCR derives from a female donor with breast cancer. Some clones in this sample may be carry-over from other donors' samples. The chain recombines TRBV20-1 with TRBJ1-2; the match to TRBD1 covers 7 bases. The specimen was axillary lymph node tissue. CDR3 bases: TGCAGTGCTCAGGACAGGCTCAACCCTAACTATGGCTACACCTTC. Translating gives CSAQDRLNPNYGYTF.